This TCR beta chain derives from a study of follicular helper T cells after annual influenza vaccination. From germline, CDR1 is MNHNS and CDR2 SASEGT. The CDR3 length is 13 residues. The V gene lost 5 bases and the J gene lost 4 bases, with 12 bases spanning the gap. Sequencing of TCRB used Survey level resolution. Method: immunoSEQ multiplex PCR; TCRdb's copy keeps in-frame clones and lacks some. There are about 1,600 clones in the sample; approximately 88% occur only once, and around 4.5% lies in the top ten. The time point denotes: 2015-2016 season, pre-vaccination. Sorted cTfh were non-naive CD4+CXCR5+PD-1+, either ICOS+CD38+ or ICOS-CD38-.

Source: CXCR5+ CD38- circulating T follicular helper cells from blood, taken on the day of influenza vaccination. Subset: circulating Tfh, non-naive CD4+CXCR5+PD-1+ (ICOS+CD38+ or ICOS-CD38-). The rearrangement joins TRBV6-1 to TRBJ2-7, with D tentatively TRBD1 (6 bases). This TCR derives from an adult who received the influenza vaccine. The CDR3 sequence is CASSHRDGYEQYF. CDR3 nucleotides: TGTGCCAGCAGTCACAGGGACGGGTACGAGCAGTACTTC.